Presented here are 17 T cell receptor beta chains from one specimen sequenced in a study of monozygotic twins with inflammatory bowel disease. TCRdb processed the 5' RACE reads again and assigns one entry to each CDR3 protein, with no DNA. This repertoire includes approximately 330,000 distinct CDR3 sequences. Sequencing was performed on blood. The source is a human donor with ulcerative colitis or Crohn's disease, or a healthy co-twin of an affected twin (not recorded which).

The gene calls are TRBV7-9 and TRBJ2-5; TCRdb lists TRBD2, though no DNA is available to test this call. Germline loops: CDR1 SEHNR, CDR2 FQNEAQ (reference sequence). The CDR3 loop spans 14 amino acids. Here the CDR3 reads CASSSTGAQETQYF.

The V gene is TRBV7-2, the J gene TRBJ2-3; TCRdb calls TRBD1, which cannot be checked without DNA. This CDR3 has 15 amino acids. CDR1 and CDR2 from the germline V gene are SGHTA and FQGNSA. The CDR3 is CASSSPLPRTDTQYF. The variable domain in full, completed from reference TRBV7-2 and TRBJ2-3, reads GAGVSQSPSNKVTEKGKDVELRCDPISGHTALYWYRQSLGQGLEFLIYFQGNSAPDKSGLPSDRFSAERTGGSVSTLTIQRTQQEDSAVYLCASSSPLPRTDTQYFGPGTRLTVL.

The chain employs TRBV6-6 and TRBJ1-2; TCRdb's D call, TRBD1, is unchecked because there is no DNA. The CDR3 covers 14 residues. Germline assignment: CDR1 MNHNY and CDR2 SVGAGI (reference sequence). The CDR3 sequence is CASSYSMMGVGYTF.

The chain links TRBV6-1 to TRBJ2-7; TCRdb names TRBD2, which stays unverified in the absence of DNA. Germline CDR1 is MNHNS and CDR2 is SASEGT. This CDR3 has 16 amino acids. The CDR3: CASSEARFGGIGPQTF.

The V call is TRBV6-5, the J call TRBJ1-4; absent DNA, TCRdb's TRBD1 call cannot be checked. CDR3 length: 16 amino acids. Germline V gives CDR1 MNHEY, CDR2 SVGAGI. CDR3 residues: CASSSPGYATNEKLFF.

The chain has TRBV28 and TRBJ2-7; with no DNA, the TCRdb D assignment of TRBD1 cannot be verified. CDR1 MDHEN and CDR2 SYDVKM come from the germline V gene. The CDR3 loop spans 15 amino acids. CDR3 in amino acids: CASTNGARFSYEQYF.

This chain joins TRBV5-1 and TRBJ2-7; absent DNA, TCRdb's TRBD1 call cannot be checked. The germline V gene encodes CDR1 SGHRS and CDR2 YFSETQ. This CDR3 contains 14 residues. This CDR3 is CASSGTVSAYEQYF.

The chain employs TRBV28 and TRBJ1-2; TCRdb indicates TRBD1, and absent DNA this call remains unverified. Germline lookup yields CDR1 MDHEN and CDR2 SYDVKM. The CDR3 has 16 amino acids. The CDR3: CASSSDRVTFSYGYTF.

The chain has TRBV28 and TRBJ2-7; TCRdb's assignment of TRBD2 cannot be checked, as there is no DNA. Germline CDR1 MDHEN, CDR2 SYDVKM. The CDR3 is 14 amino acids. CDR3: CASSVHGAPYEQYF.

The chain is built from TRBV6-5 and TRBJ1-2; the D gene TCRdb calls, TRBD1, cannot be checked with no DNA. The germline gives CDR1 MNHEY, CDR2 SVGAGI. The CDR3 is 14 residues long. CDR3 region: CASSYGGTGGGYTF.

The chain has TRBV28 and TRBJ2-1; TCRdb reports TRBD1, a call that lacks DNA to check it against. The CDR3 contains 13 residues. CDR1 MDHEN and CDR2 SYDVKM come from the germline V gene. CDR3 loop: CASGQGFIDERFF.

The J gene is TRBJ2-3, the V gene TRBV6-2 or TRBV6-3; the TCRdb D gene call, TRBD2, has no DNA to confirm it. CDR1 is MNHEY and CDR2 is SVGEGT in the germline V gene. This CDR3 comprises 15 residues. This CDR3 is CASSLTSGQTDTQYF.

V is TRBV5-1 and J is TRBJ2-1; with no DNA, the TCRdb D assignment of TRBD1 cannot be verified. The V gene's germline CDR1 is SGHRS and CDR2 YFSETQ. The CDR3 has 16 amino acids. CDR3 protein: CASSFSTGTGGNEQFF.

The rearrangement uses TRBV20-1 and TRBJ2-5. Germline values: CDR1 DFQATT, CDR2 SNEGSKA (reference sequence). The CDR3 sequence is 14 residues long. CDR3 protein: CSARGDTPTETQYF.

The chain has TRBV10-3 and TRBJ2-4. Germline lookup yields CDR1 ENHRY and CDR2 SYGVKD. This CDR3 spans 15 amino acids. The CDR3: CAISGSLGSQDIQYF.

The chain carries TRBV2 and TRBJ1-2. The CDR3 loop spans 13 amino acids. CDR1 is SNHLY and CDR2 is FYNNEI in the germline V gene. CDR3 loop: CASKQDLVDGYTF.

V and J are TRBV5-1 and TRBJ1-4; the TCRdb call, TRBD1, lacks DNA for checking. Germline values: CDR1 SGHRS, CDR2 YFSETQ. The CDR3 extends over 15 amino acids. The CDR3 sequence: CASSFQQGSGPKLFF.